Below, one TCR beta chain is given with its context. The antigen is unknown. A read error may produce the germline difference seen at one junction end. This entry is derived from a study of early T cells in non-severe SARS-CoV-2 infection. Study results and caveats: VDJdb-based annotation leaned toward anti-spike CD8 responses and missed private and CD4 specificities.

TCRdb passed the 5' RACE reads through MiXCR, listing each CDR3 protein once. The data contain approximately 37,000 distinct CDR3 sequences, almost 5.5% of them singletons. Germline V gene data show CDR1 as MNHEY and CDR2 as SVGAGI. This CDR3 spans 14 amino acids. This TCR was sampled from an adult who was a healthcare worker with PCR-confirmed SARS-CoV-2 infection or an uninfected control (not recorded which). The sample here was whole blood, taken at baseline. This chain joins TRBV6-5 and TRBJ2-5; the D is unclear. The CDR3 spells CACSYYGSRETQYF. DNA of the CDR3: TGTGCCTGCAGTTACTACGGCAGTAGAGAGACCCAGTACTTC.